The 9 T cell receptor beta chains presented below share a single source sample, sequenced in a study of T cells in Graves' hyperthyroidism and ophthalmopathy. Amplification of TCR beta CDR3 regions used RNA as the template. An initial round of RT-PCR targeting the TCR CDR3 relied on the HTBI primer set. TCRdb re-analysed the multiplex PCR reads in MiXCR, keeping a single row per CDR3 protein. The sample records 700,000 or so distinct CDR3 sequences, about 17% being singletons. The sequencing sample was made of blood. The source is a man between 18 and 29 years old with Graves' hyperthyroidism.

The chain employs TRBV2 and TRBJ2-2, with TRBD2 matching over 8 bases. V was pared by 2 bases and J by 6 bases, with 14 bases of the junction left unmatched. CDR3 length: 18 residues. CDR1 and CDR2 from the germline V gene are SNHLY and FYNNEI. DNA for the CDR3: TGTGCCAGCAGTGAACCGGGCGGGGGGTTCGGTTCTGCCGGGGAGCTGTTTTTT. Protein sequence: CASSEPGGGFGSAGELFF.

Concerning this clonotype: One base away lies a much larger clone, so this may be a sequencing read error. The chain joins TRBV6-2 or TRBV6-3 to TRBJ2-5; D might be TRBD2 (7 bases). The CDR3 totals 18 residues. The germline CDR1 and CDR2 sequences are MNHEY and SVGEGT. Trimming removed 0 bases from V and 1 base from J, with 18 bases in between. This CDR3 is CASSYSSYRGAPQETQYF. The DNA for the CDR3 is TGTGCCAGCAGTTACTCTTCCTACCGGGGGGCGCCCCAAGAGACCCAGTACTTC.

This clonotype was picked up a small number of times. V and J are TRBV4-2 and TRBJ2-3; weak D call: TRBD1 (7 bases). V was cut by 3 bases and J by 0 bases, with 22 bases left in between. This CDR3 region has 19 residues. Per germline, CDR1 LGHNA and CDR2 YNFKEQ. As DNA, the CDR3 is TGTGCCAGCAGCCAGGTTGCGGGACAGCTCCTTCCAAGCACAGATACGCAGTATTTT. Translating it yields CASSQVAGQLLPSTDTQYF.

In this sample, this clonotype turned up many times. This rearrangement joins TRBV7-3 to TRBJ2-2; TRBD2 is a possible D gene (6 bases). Trimming took off 5 bases at V and 6 bases at J, with 13 bases between the two ends. The CDR3 has 14 residues. Germline assignment: CDR1 SGHTA and CDR2 FQGTGA. CDR3 sequence (DNA): TGTGCCAGCAGCCTAAGACGGGAGTCCGGGGAGCTGTTTTTT. Its protein product is CASSLRRESGELFF.

This clonotype was recorded at least ten times. This sequence joins TRBV30 and TRBJ2-7; TRBD2 aligns across 12 bases. Germline V gene data show CDR1 as GTSNPN and CDR2 as SVGIG (reference sequence). Trimming at V came to 2 bases and at J to 6 bases, leaving 8 bases not matched to a gene. This CDR3 comprises 15 residues. Here the CDR3 DNA reads TGTGCCTGGAGTCCGAGACTAGCGGGAGTATCCGAGCAGTACTTC. Translating it yields CAWSPRLAGVSEQYF.

This clonotype was counted at least ten times. V gene TRBV12-3 or TRBV12-4 combines with J gene TRBJ1-4, with a possible D match to TRBD1 (6 bases). The CDR3 totals 15 residues. V was shortened by 4 bases and J by 7 bases, with 16 bases between the two germline ends. The DNA of the CDR3 is TGTGCCAGCAGTTCCCGACAGGTTGGGGTTGAAAAACTGTTTTTT. It encodes CASSSRQVGVEKLFF.

This clonotype has at least ten counts. V is TRBV6-5 and J is TRBJ1-1; the match to TRBD1 covers 7 bases. The CDR3 is 17 amino acids. Germline-derived CDR1 and CDR2 are MNHEY and SVGAGI. J was trimmed by 1 base and V by 2 bases; bases with no gene match: 10. This CDR3 reads CASSYATRYRGNTEAFF. CDR3 nucleotides: TGTGCCAGCAGTTACGCCACCCGGTACAGGGGGAACACTGAAGCTTTCTTT.

The chain links TRBV7-8 to TRBJ2-7; perhaps TRBD2 as D (5 bases). The CDR3 spans 17 residues. Germline CDR1 reads SGHVS; CDR2 reads FQNEAQ. Trimming left V 3 bases short and J 3 bases short, with 21 bases between. The DNA of the CDR3 is TGTGCCAGCAGCTTCGTCAATATTTGGACTGATATCTACGAGCAGTACTTC. Its translation is CASSFVNIWTDIYEQYF.

The chain is built from TRBV24-1 and TRBJ2-1, with 7 positions matching TRBD2. The germline V gene encodes CDR1 KGHDR and CDR2 SFDVKD. The CDR3 covers 16 residues. The J segment lost 7 bases and the V segment lost 4 bases, leaving 12 bases of the junction unmatched. The CDR3 sequence: CATSEPIAGRNNEQFF. In nucleotides, the CDR3 is TGTGCCACCAGTGAACCGATAGCGGGCCGAAATAATGAGCAGTTCTTC.